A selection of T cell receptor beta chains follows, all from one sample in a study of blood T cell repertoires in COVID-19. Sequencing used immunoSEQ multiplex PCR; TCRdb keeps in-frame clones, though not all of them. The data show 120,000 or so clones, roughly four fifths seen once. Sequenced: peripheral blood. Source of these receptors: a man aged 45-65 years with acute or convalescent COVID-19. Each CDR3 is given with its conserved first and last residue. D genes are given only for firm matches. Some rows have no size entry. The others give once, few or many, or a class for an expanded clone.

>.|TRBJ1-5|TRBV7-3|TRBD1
TGTGCCAGCAGCTTAAAGGACAGGCGGGGATTTCGGCAGCCCCAGCATTTT
CASSLKDRRGFRQPQHF
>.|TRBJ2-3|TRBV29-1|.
TGCAGCGGATCCCCGGGACAAAGCACAGATACGCAGTATTTT
CSGSPGQSTDTQYF
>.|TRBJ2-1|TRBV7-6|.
TGTGCCAGCAGCGGGGTACGAGGGCAATACAATGAGCAGTTCTTC
CASSGVRGQYNEQFF
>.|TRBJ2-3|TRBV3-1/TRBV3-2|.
TGTGCCAGCGAGGGGGGGGATACGCAGTATTTT
CASEGGDTQYF
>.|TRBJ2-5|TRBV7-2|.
TGTGCCAGCAGCTTACGGCCCCTCGGGGAGACCCAGTACTTC
CASSLRPLGETQYF
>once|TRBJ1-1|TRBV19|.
TGTGCCAGTAGTATACAGGGAGGTCGCACTGAAGCTTTCTTT
CASSIQGGRTEAFF
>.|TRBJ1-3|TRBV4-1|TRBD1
TGCGCCAGCAGCTCCGGGACAGTAAGAAACACCATATATTTT
CASSSGTVRNTIYF
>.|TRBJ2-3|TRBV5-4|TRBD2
TGTGCCAGCAGCTTGAAACTAGCGGGAGGGAGGGCAGATACGCAGTATTTT
CASSLKLAGGRADTQYF
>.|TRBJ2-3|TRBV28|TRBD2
TGTGCCAGCAGTTTATTGGGACTAGCGGGGGCCCCTAGCACAGATACGCAGTATTTT
CASSLLGLAGAPSTDTQYF
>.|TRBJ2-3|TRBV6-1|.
TGTGCCAGCACCCGACTAGGGAGTCAAGATACGCAGTATTTT
CASTRLGSQDTQYF
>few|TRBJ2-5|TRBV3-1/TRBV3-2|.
TGTGCCAGCAGCCAAGACAGGTTGGAGACCCAGTACTTC
CASSQDRLETQYF
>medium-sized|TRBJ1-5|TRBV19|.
TGTGCCAGTAGTATCCAAACAGGTAGCAATCAGCCCCAGCATTTT
CASSIQTGSNQPQHF
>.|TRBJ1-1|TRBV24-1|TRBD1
TGTGCCACCGGGACAGGGGCTGGCACTGAAGCTTTCTTT
CATGTGAGTEAFF
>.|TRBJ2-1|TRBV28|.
TGTGCCAGCAGTTTGGGACAACACTACAATGAGCAGTTCTTC
CASSLGQHYNEQFF
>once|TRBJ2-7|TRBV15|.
TGTGCCACCAGCAGCACTCATATTTACGAGCAGTACTTC
CATSSTHIYEQYF
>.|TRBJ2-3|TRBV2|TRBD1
TGTGCCAGCAGTCATGACAGGGGGCTGGCAGATACGCAGTATTTT
CASSHDRGLADTQYF
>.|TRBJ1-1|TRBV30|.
TGTGCCTGGAGCCCGACAGGGAACACTGAAGCTTTCTTT
CAWSPTGNTEAFF
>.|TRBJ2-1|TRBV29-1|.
TGCAGCGTTGAAGCCAGGGGGCGCGGGGGTGATGAGCAGTTCTTC
CSVEARGRGGDEQFF
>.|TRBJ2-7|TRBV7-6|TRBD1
TGTGCCACCGGGGACAGGCCCTACGAGCAGTACTTC
CATGDRPYEQYF
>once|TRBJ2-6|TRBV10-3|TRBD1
TGTGCCATCTCGACAGGGAGCTCTGGGGCCAACGTCCTGACTTTC
CAISTGSSGANVLTF
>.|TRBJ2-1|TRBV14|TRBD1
TGTGCCAGCAGCCAAGGGGGACAGGGGGTTTGGAATGAGCAGTTCTTC
CASSQGGQGVWNEQFF
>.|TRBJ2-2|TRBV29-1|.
TGCAGCGTTGGGCTAGGTGACACCGGGGAGCTGTTTTTT
CSVGLGDTGELFF
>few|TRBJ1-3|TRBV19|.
TGTGCCAGTAGTGGCATTTCCGGAAACACCATATATTTT
CASSGISGNTIYF
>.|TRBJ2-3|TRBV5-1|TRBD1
TGCGCCAGCAAAAAGGGGGCAAGCACAGATACGCAGTATTTT
CASKKGASTDTQYF
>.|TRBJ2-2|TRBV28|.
TGTGCCTCTCGAGACAGGACTGGGGAGCTGTTTTTT
CASRDRTGELFF
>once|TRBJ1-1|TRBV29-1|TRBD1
TGCAGCGTTGAAGACGTAGATAGGGGGCAGGACACTGAAGCTTTCTTT
CSVEDVDRGQDTEAFF
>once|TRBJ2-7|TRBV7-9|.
TGTGCCAGCAGCTTAGGAGACTACTACGAGCAGTACTTC
CASSLGDYYEQYF
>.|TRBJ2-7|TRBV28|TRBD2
TGTGCCAGCGCCCTTGGCGGCGGGAGATCCTACGAGCAGTACTTC
CASALGGGRSYEQYF
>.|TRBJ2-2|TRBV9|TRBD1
TGTGCCAGCAGCGTGGGGACAGCGTCGGACACCGGGGAGCTGTTTTTT
CASSVGTASDTGELFF
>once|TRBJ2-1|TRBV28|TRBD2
TGTGCCAGCAGCCGACTAGCGGGATACAATGAGCAGTTCTTC
CASSRLAGYNEQFF
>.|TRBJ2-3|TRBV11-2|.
TGTGCCAGCAGCTTAGGTACTAGCACAGATACGCAGTATTTT
CASSLGTSTDTQYF
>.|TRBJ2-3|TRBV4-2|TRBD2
TGTGCCAGCAGCCAAGAACTAGCGGGGGGGCTTCGGAGCACAGATACGCAGTATTTT
CASSQELAGGLRSTDTQYF
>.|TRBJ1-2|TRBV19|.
TGTGCCAGTACCTCAGGGGTAGGTGGCTACACCTTC
CASTSGVGGYTF
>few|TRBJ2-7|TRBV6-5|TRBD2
TGTGCCAGCAGTTCGGAAGCTAGCGGGGGATACGAGCAGTACTTC
CASSSEASGGYEQYF
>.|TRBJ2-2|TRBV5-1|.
TGCGCCACCACCAGAGGGAACACCGGGGAGCTGTTTTTT
CATTRGNTGELFF
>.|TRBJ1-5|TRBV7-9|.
TGTGCCAGCAGCTCGGGGGGCGGTCAGCCCCAGCATTTT
CASSSGGGQPQHF
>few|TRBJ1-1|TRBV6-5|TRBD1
TGTGCCAGCACCCGGGACAGATCAGCTTTCTTT
CASTRDRSAFF
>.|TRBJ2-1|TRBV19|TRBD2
TGTGCCAGTAGTCAGACTAGCGGTTACAATGAGCAGTTCTTC
CASSQTSGYNEQFF
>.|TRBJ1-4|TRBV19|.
TGTGCCACAAGACCGGGGAATGATGAAAAACTGTTTTTT
CATRPGNDEKLFF
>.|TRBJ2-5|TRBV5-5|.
TGTGCCAGCAGCTTGGTGGACCTAGGAGGCGAGACCCAGTACTTC
CASSLVDLGGETQYF
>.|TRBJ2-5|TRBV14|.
TGTGCCAGCAGCCCGCTGGGGACACAAGAGACCCAGTACTTC
CASSPLGTQETQYF